This T cell receptor (beta chain) was observed in a study of blood T cell repertoires in COVID-19. About the study: Acute-phase and convalescent COVID-19 samples originated in the United States, Italy and Spain.

The junction had 7 bases not matched to a gene; V was cut back by 6 bases and J by 0 bases. Germline assignment: CDR1 LNHDA and CDR2 SQIVND (reference sequence). The CDR3 length is 16 residues. In the source study's methods: By means of reference gene primer amplification, nucleated cell counts were estimated. Sequencing used immunoSEQ multiplex PCR; TCRdb keeps in-frame clones, though not all of them. Clone size and V and J calls were adopted from that table, with D and trimming inferred from the DNA. The sample has 45,000 to 70,000 clones; about 76% are singletons. What was sequenced was peripheral blood. The V call is TRBV19, the J call TRBJ1-4; 7 nucleotides agree with TRBD1. This clonotype was sampled from a woman of 80 years or more with active or convalescent COVID-19. In DNA form, the CDR3 reads TGTGCCAGTAGCCCGACAGGGCAGGCAACTAATGAAAAACTGTTTTTT. Encoded protein: CASSPTGQATNEKLFF.